One sample yielded the 31 T cell receptor beta chains listed below, sequenced in a study of cytomegalovirus exposure and HLA in healthy donors. Both 60 Vbeta primers and 13 Jbeta primers went into the PCR. This table comes from immunoSEQ multiplex PCR, and its TCRdb copy is limited to in-frame clones, with some not included. The sample includes 55,000 to 80,000 clones, roughly four fifths seen only once; the top ten take roughly 20%. Input material: PBMCs. The receptors come from a woman in her 30s in good health and CMV-seropositive.

The chain carries TRBV2 and TRBJ1-5, with a tentative D call TRBD1 (5 bases). V gave up 2 bases and J gave up 3 bases, with 11 bases separating them. The CDR3 runs to 15 residues. The germline gives CDR1 SNHLY, CDR2 FYNNEI. The CDR3 loop reads CASSENGGYNQPQHF. The CDR3 DNA reads as TGTGCCAGCAGTGAAAACGGGGGTTACAATCAGCCCCAGCATTTT.

This clone was observed a few times. The J gene is TRBJ2-7, the V gene TRBV14, with a weak D call TRBD1 (5 bases). V lost 2 bases and J 5 bases, leaving 13 bases between the germline ends. Germline-derived CDR1 and CDR2 are SGHDN and FVKESK. The CDR3 totals 14 residues. CDR3 DNA: TGTGCCAGCAGCCAACCCAGCAACAGGAACGAGCAGTACTTC. This encodes CASSQPSNRNEQYF.

V usage is TRBV29-1 and J usage is TRBJ1-1, with D uncertain. This CDR3 contains 11 residues. V gave up 4 bases and J gave up 1 base, with 4 bases separating them. CDR1 and CDR2 (germline): SQVTM, ANQGSEA. The DNA of the CDR3 is TGCAGCGTTGTACAGAACACTGAAGCTTTCTTT. It encodes CSVVQNTEAFF.

The chain uses TRBV4-1 and TRBJ1-1; D ambiguous. Trimming took 6 bases from V and 1 from J, leaving 12 bases between them. In germline, CDR1 is MGHRA, CDR2 YSYEKL. The CDR3 loop spans 14 amino acids. The DNA of the CDR3 is TGCGCCAGCAGGGGAGTATTAAGGAACACTGAAGCTTTCTTT. Translated: CASRGVLRNTEAFF.

This clone appeared a single time. V is TRBV5-1 and J is TRBJ2-3, with 9 bases identical to TRBD2. The CDR3 covers 14 residues. Germline assignment: CDR1 SGHRS and CDR2 YFSETQ. Trimming cost V 5 bases and J 8 bases; bases outside gene matches: 9. The CDR3 DNA sequence: TGCGCCAGCAGAGGTAGCGGGAGTGGGGTTACGCAGTATTTT. This translates into CASRGSGSGVTQYF. Together with reference TRBV5-1 and TRBJ2-3, the CDR3 gives the full variable domain: KAGVTQTPRYLIKTRGQQVTLSCSPISGHRSVSWYQQTPGQGLQFLFEYFSETQRNKGNFPGRFSGRQFSNSRSEMNVSTLELGDSALYLCASRGSGSGVTQYFGPGTRLTVL.

This clone was seen more than once but under ten times. V usage is TRBV7-2 and J usage is TRBJ2-3; 8 nucleotides match TRBD2. Unmatched junction bases numbered 6, after V lost 5 bases and J lost 2 bases. This CDR3 spans 15 amino acids. Germline CDR1 and CDR2: SGHTA and FQGNSA. The CDR3 coding sequence is TGTGCCAGCAGCACCCGACTAGCGAACACAGATACGCAGTATTTT. Translation gives CASSTRLANTDTQYF.

This clone has only a few counts. This chain's CDR3 is CASRQGNQNIQYF. The CDR3 DNA reads as TGTGCCAGCAGACAGGGAAACCAAAACATTCAGTACTTC. The gene calls are TRBV27 and TRBJ2-4, with D perhaps TRBD1 (6 bases). V was cut by 6 bases and J by 5 bases, with 11 bases left in between. The CDR3 length is 13 residues. Germline CDR1 reads MNHEY; CDR2 reads SMNVEV (reference sequence).

This sequence joins TRBV7-9 and TRBJ2-5, with D possibly being TRBD1 (6 bases). V shed 3 bases and J shed 4 bases, with 12 bases lying between them. This CDR3 contains 14 residues. From germline, CDR1 is SEHNR and CDR2 FQNEAQ (reference sequence). The chain's CDR3 is CASSFQGGRETQYF. CDR3 in DNA: TGTGCCAGCAGCTTCCAAGGGGGTCGAGAGACCCAGTACTTC.

This sequence joins TRBV6-5 and TRBJ2-3, with 7 bases that match TRBD2. From germline, CDR1 is MNHEY and CDR2 SVGAGI. CDR3 length equals 14 residues. With V trimmed by 2 bases and J by 6 bases, 5 bases remained unmatched. CDR3: CASSYIAGTDTQYF. The CDR3 DNA reads TGTGCCAGCAGTTACATAGCGGGTACGGATACGCAGTATTTT.

V gene TRBV30 combines with J gene TRBJ2-2, with 9 bases identical to TRBD1. The CDR3 has 16 amino acids. The ends lost 5 bases at V and 4 bases at J; junction bases unmatched: 11. The germline gives CDR1 GTSNPN, CDR2 SVGIG (reference sequence). The CDR3 nucleotides are TGTGCCTGGGAGGAGGGGACAGGGTTGTTCACCGGGGAGCTGTTTTTT. It specifies CAWEEGTGLFTGELFF.

For the CDR3, the DNA is TGTGCCAGCAGTTTCTCTGGGAGACCCAACAATGAGCAGTTCTTC. Amino acid sequence: CASSFSGRPNNEQFF. The chain joins TRBV27 to TRBJ2-1; D might be TRBD2 (5 bases). V lost 3 bases to trimming and J lost 5 bases, with 14 bases between them. The CDR3 has 15 residues. Per the germline V gene, CDR1 is MNHEY and CDR2 is SMNVEV (reference sequence).

The chain combines TRBV27 with TRBJ2-7, with TRBD2 identical over 7 bases. Germline CDR1 reads MNHEY; CDR2 reads SMNVEV (reference sequence). J was trimmed by 6 bases and V by 5 bases; bases with no gene match: 7. The CDR3 sequence is 13 residues long. In DNA, the CDR3 is TGTGCCAGCAGTCCCCGGGGGGTAGTCGAGCAGTACTTC. Its translation: CASSPRGVVEQYF.

The chain carries TRBV7-9 and TRBJ2-5, with D unresolved. The V gene's germline CDR1 is SEHNR and CDR2 FQNEAQ (reference sequence). The CDR3 runs to 13 residues. Trimming stripped 3 bases from V and 2 bases from J, with 7 bases between. This CDR3 reads CASSFSQQETQYF. The CDR3 DNA follows: TGTGCCAGCAGCTTTTCCCAGCAAGAGACCCAGTACTTC.

The chain has TRBV30 and TRBJ2-4; 9 bases agree with TRBD2. Trimming cost V 1 base and J 9 bases; bases outside gene matches: 4. This CDR3 region has 13 residues. CDR1 and CDR2 from the germline V gene are GTSNPN and SVGIG (reference sequence). CDR3 sequence reads: CAWSGELAGIQYF. For the CDR3, the DNA is TGTGCCTGGAGTGGGGAACTAGCGGGCATTCAGTACTTC.

The chain links TRBV30 to TRBJ1-4, with D hard to call. Germline V gives CDR1 GTSNPN, CDR2 SVGIG (reference sequence). The CDR3 contains 15 residues. Trimming pared 2 bases from V and 8 bases from J, leaving 18 bases between. The CDR3 sequence is CAWSPVEALGEKLFF. The CDR3 nucleotides are TGTGCCTGGAGTCCGGTGGAGGCCTTGGGCGAAAAACTGTTTTTT.

The DNA for the CDR3 is TGTGCCAGCAGTTTAGGGACAGGGTATGGCTACACCTTC. It translates to CASSLGTGYGYTF. This sequence joins TRBV28 and TRBJ1-2; 9 bases line up with TRBD1. The V gene end was trimmed by 2 bases and the J gene end by 5 bases; junction bases not matched to a gene: 0. This CDR3 has 13 amino acids. Germline V lookup: CDR1 MDHEN, CDR2 SYDVKM.

CDR3 residues: CAWGRGNTEAFF. The CDR3 DNA reads TGTGCCTGGGGCAGGGGAAACACTGAAGCTTTCTTT. The rearrangement joins TRBV30 to TRBJ1-1; tentatively, D is TRBD1 (6 bases). The CDR3 totals 12 residues. The V and J ends lost 5 bases and 2 bases respectively, with 9 bases between them. Germline V lookup: CDR1 GTSNPN, CDR2 SVGIG (reference sequence).

The chain is built from TRBV7-2 and TRBJ1-1, with 9 positions matching TRBD1. In germline, CDR1 is SGHTA, CDR2 FQGNSA. The CDR3 length is 15 residues. V lost 3 bases, J lost 0 bases, and 2 bases stayed unmatched. CDR3 sequence (DNA): TGTGCCAGCAGCTTCGGGACAGGGTTGAACACTGAAGCTTTCTTT. Its translation: CASSFGTGLNTEAFF.

This clone came up a few times. The chain carries TRBV5-1 and TRBJ1-1; 9 bases agree with TRBD1. Germline values: CDR1 SGHRS, CDR2 YFSETQ. The CDR3 extends over 14 amino acids. With 1 base clipped from V and 4 bases from J, the junction kept 2 bases outside the gene matches. CDR3 bases: TGCGCCAGCAGCTTGACAGGGGGCGCCACTGAAGCTTTCTTT. Protein: CASSLTGGATEAFF.

J is TRBJ1-2 and V is TRBV7-2; perhaps TRBD1 as D (5 bases). This CDR3 is 14 amino acids long. The germline V and J ends were trimmed by 0 bases and 8 bases, with 13 bases remaining between them. Germline V gene sequence: CDR1 SGHTA, CDR2 FQGNSA. The CDR3 region has the DNA TGTGCCAGCAGCTTAGCGGGCAGGGAGGGCGGCTACACCTTC. Its protein product is CASSLAGREGGYTF.

This clone was counted between two and nine times. The J gene is TRBJ2-7, the V gene TRBV5-1, with D uncertain. Trimming pared 0 bases from V and 3 bases from J, leaving 13 bases between. The germline gives CDR1 SGHRS, CDR2 YFSETQ. This CDR3 has 15 amino acids. The DNA of the CDR3 is TGCGCCAGCAGCTTGGCCGGGTCATCCCACTACGAGCAGTACTTC. Translation gives CASSLAGSSHYEQYF. Based on the CDR3 plus reference TRBV5-1 and TRBJ2-7, the full variable domain is KAGVTQTPRYLIKTRGQQVTLSCSPISGHRSVSWYQQTPGQGLQFLFEYFSETQRNKGNFPGRFSGRQFSNSRSEMNVSTLELGDSALYLCASSLAGSSHYEQYFGPGTRLTVT.

The chain employs TRBV6-5 and TRBJ2-5; 8 bases are a match to TRBD2. Germline CDR1 is MNHEY and CDR2 is SVGAGI. J gave up 5 bases and V 4 bases, and 12 bases lay outside the gene matches. The CDR3 consists of 16 residues. The CDR3 loop reads CASSSPGLGLGETQYF. DNA for the CDR3: TGTGCCAGCAGTTCTCCGGGACTAGGTTTGGGGGAGACCCAGTACTTC.

This clone was detected a few times. The chain carries TRBV29-1 and TRBJ2-1; 13 bases are a match to TRBD2. CDR1 SQVTM and CDR2 ANQGSEA come from the germline V gene. CDR3 length: 17 residues. The trim removed 3 bases at V and 4 bases at J, leaving 9 bases unmatched. The CDR3 DNA follows: TGCAGCGTTGAGGGACTAGCGGGATCTAAGGCTTACAATGAGCAGTTCTTC. Translation gives CSVEGLAGSKAYNEQFF.

This chain connects TRBV6-1 to TRBJ2-7; 7 bases agree with TRBD1. The V gene's germline CDR1 is MNHNS and CDR2 SASEGT. The CDR3 spans 13 residues. The V segment lost 10 bases and the J segment 3 bases; nucleotides outside the gene matches: 9. The CDR3 DNA sequence: TGTGCCACCTCAAAACAGGGGTACTACGAGCAGTACTTC. Its protein product is CATSKQGYYEQYF.

This clone was detected only a few times. The rearrangement joins TRBV7-9 to TRBJ2-1; 9 bases align to TRBD2. The V gene end was trimmed by 5 bases and the J gene end by 6 bases; junction bases not matched to a gene: 11. Germline V CDR1 and CDR2: SEHNR, FQNEAQ (reference sequence). This CDR3 region has 16 residues. The chain's CDR3 is CASSPSGLAKGNEQFF. The CDR3, as DNA: TGTGCCAGCAGCCCTTCGGGACTAGCCAAGGGCAATGAGCAGTTCTTC. Combining the CDR3 with reference TRBV7-9 and TRBJ2-1 gives the whole variable domain DTGVSQNPRHKITKRGQNVTFRCDPISEHNRLYWYRQTLGQGPEFLTYFQNEAQLEKSRLLSDRFSAERPKGSFSTLEIQRTEQGDSAMYLCASSPSGLAKGNEQFFGPGTRLTVL.

In this sample, this clone turned up a few times. This chain joins TRBV28 and TRBJ1-4, with 7 bases lining up with TRBD1. The J segment lost 6 bases and the V segment lost 6 bases, leaving 7 bases of the junction unmatched. The germline V gene encodes CDR1 MDHEN and CDR2 SYDVKM. This CDR3 spans 14 amino acids. For the CDR3, the DNA is TGTGCCAGCAGAACCCGACAGGGTGATGAAAAACTGTTTTTT. Amino acid sequence: CASRTRQGDEKLFF.

Details on this clone: The junction and the germline gene differ at one end; a read error may be behind it. This chain joins TRBV7-9 and TRBJ2-5; weak D call: TRBD2 (6 bases). The CDR3 contains 15 residues. Germline CDR1 SEHNR, CDR2 FQNEAQ (reference sequence). The CDR3 DNA reads as TGTGCCAGCAGCTTAGGTTTAGGGACTCAAGCGACCCAGTACTTC. This codes for CASSLGLGTQATQYF.

The J gene is TRBJ1-1, the V gene TRBV6-6; D uncertain. Trimming stripped 2 bases from V and 7 bases from J, with 5 bases between. CDR3 size: 11 residues. Germline V gene sequence: CDR1 MNHNY, CDR2 SVGAGI (reference sequence). Written as DNA, the CDR3 is TGTGCCAGCAGTTACCGGGGTGAAGCTTTCTTT. Residues: CASSYRGEAFF.

The V call is TRBV27, the J call TRBJ2-1; maybe TRBD2 (5 bases). CDR1 and CDR2 from the germline V gene are MNHEY and SMNVEV (reference sequence). The CDR3 extends over 11 amino acids. V shed 5 bases and J shed 9 bases, with 8 bases lying between them. The CDR3 region has the DNA TGTGCCAGCAGTCTCCGGGGTGAGCAGTTCTTC. Translating it yields CASSLRGEQFF.

This clone was counted only a few times. The chain joins TRBV6-5 to TRBJ1-2, with 9 positions matching TRBD1. V lost 6 bases to trimming and J lost 4 bases; unmatched junction nucleotides: 6. The CDR3 length is 14 residues. The germline V gene encodes CDR1 MNHEY and CDR2 SVGAGI. The DNA of the CDR3 is TGTGCCAGCAGGGAACAGGGGGCGGCCTATGGCTACACCTTC. Translated: CASREQGAAYGYTF.

The V and J genes are TRBV30 and TRBJ1-1, with D unresolved. The CDR3 is 12 residues long. Deletions cut 2 bases from V and 1 base from J, with 5 bases between. Germline values: CDR1 GTSNPN, CDR2 SVGIG (reference sequence). The CDR3: CAWSQANTEAFF. For the CDR3, the DNA is TGTGCCTGGAGTCAGGCGAACACTGAAGCTTTCTTT.